This note documents a single T cell receptor (beta chain) sequence. Both iRepertoire HTBI primers and Arm-PCR of CDR3 regions were used to build the TCR beta libraries. TCRdb fed the multiplex PCR reads into MiXCR, producing one record per CDR3 protein. The data show 700,000 or so distinct CDR3 sequences, about 32% seen once. Germline CDR1 is SGHRS and CDR2 is YFSETQ. CDR3 length: 14 amino acids. Deletions cut 4 bases from V and 0 bases from J, with 10 bases between. This entry comes from a study of regulatory T cells in long-lasting Graves disease. Time point in this sample: persistent/refractory GD, antithyroid drugs over 5 years with positive TRAb. With RNA extracted from PBMCs as input, the TCR library was made.

The specimen was peripheral blood mononuclear cells (PBMCs), collected when the disease was refractory, from a patient treated with antithyroid drugs. The TCR sequence derives from a female donor with Graves disease. This chain links TRBV5-1 with TRBJ1-2; weak D call: TRBD1 (5 bases). In DNA form, the CDR3 reads TGCGCCAGCAGCCGTCGACAGCCTAACTATGGCTACACCTTC. Its translation: CASSRRQPNYGYTF.